This passage covers 31 T cell receptor beta chains from one sample sequenced in a study of cytomegalovirus exposure and HLA in healthy donors. PCR employed 60 Vbeta and 13 Jbeta primers. TCRdb's table, derived via immunoSEQ multiplex PCR, lists solely in-frame clones and lacks some. The top ten hold 7.4% of the sample, which has approximately 89,000 clones, roughly 85% seen once. The sequenced sample was PBMCs. The receptors stem from a man aged 40-49 years in good health and CMV-seropositive.

The chain links TRBV5-1 to TRBJ2-5, with TRBD2 matching 9 bases. Near its end, the DNA agrees better with TRBJ2-7, so the J call may be wrong. The CDR3 covers 17 residues. CDR1 and CDR2 from the germline V gene are SGHRS and YFSETQ. The chain's CDR3 is CASSLTKSGGHSYEQYF. As DNA, the CDR3 is TGCGCCAGCAGCTTAACGAAGAGCGGGGGGCACTCCTACGAGCAGTACTTC.

About this clone: One junction end disagrees with the germline gene, perhaps due to a read error. The chain has TRBV7-9 and TRBJ1-1; 7 bases align to TRBD1. The germline CDR1 and CDR2 sequences are SEHNR and FQNEAQ (reference sequence). This CDR3 is 17 amino acids long. The CDR3 DNA reads TGTTCCAGCAGCTTAGGGCAACTCTCAGGGGGGAACACTGAAGCTTTCTTT. Translating it yields CSSSLGQLSGGNTEAFF.

The chain couples TRBV18 to TRBJ1-1; TRBD1 matches 7 bases. The V segment lost 5 bases and the J segment 0 bases; nucleotides outside the gene matches: 12. This CDR3 spans 17 amino acids. Germline CDR1 and CDR2: KGHSH and LQKENI. CDR3 loop: CASSVIRDRPLNTEAFF. In DNA form, the CDR3 reads TGTGCCAGCTCAGTTATACGGGACAGACCGCTGAACACTGAAGCTTTCTTT.

The count of this clone is one. V is TRBV7-9 and J is TRBJ2-7; D is possibly TRBD2 (6 bases). V was trimmed by 6 bases and J by 4 bases, leaving 19 bases between them. The CDR3 runs 15 residues. The V gene's germline CDR1 is SEHNR and CDR2 FQNEAQ (reference sequence). The CDR3 reads CASSPFGREGYEQYF. CDR3 bases: TGTGCCAGCAGTCCCTTCGGGAGAGAGGGTTACGAGCAGTACTTC.

Note on this clone: The junction shows a germline mismatch at one end, possibly a read error. The V gene is TRBV5-4, the J gene TRBJ1-2; tentatively, D is TRBD1 (6 bases). The V gene's germline CDR1 is SGHNT and CDR2 YYREEE (reference sequence). This CDR3 has 15 amino acids. The CDR3 protein is CASSLGGREAYGYTF. The CDR3 DNA sequence: TGTGCCAGCAGTTTGGGGGGGCGCGAAGCCTATGGCTACACCTTC.

The J gene is TRBJ2-5, the V gene TRBV2, with D perhaps matching TRBD2 (6 bases). The CDR3 covers 15 residues. Trimming cost V 2 bases and J 4 bases, with 14 bases left between them. Per germline, CDR1 SNHLY and CDR2 FYNNEI. Written as DNA, the CDR3 is TGTGCCAGCAGTGAACTTGGGGGGAGAGGAGAGACCCAGTACTTC. This gives the protein CASSELGGRGETQYF. Full variable domain (outside the CDR3, taken from reference TRBV2 and TRBJ2-5): EPEVTQTPSHQVTQMGQEVILRCVPISNHLYFYWYRQILGQKVEFLVSFYNNEISEKSEIFDDQFSVERPDGSNFTLKIRSTKLEDSAMYFCASSELGGRGETQYFGPGTRLLVL.

This clone was detected only once. This chain uses TRBV7-7 with TRBJ2-1; 8 positions agree with TRBD2. The CDR3 totals 15 residues. The germline gives CDR1 SSHAT, CDR2 FNYEAQ (reference sequence). The CDR3 DNA reads TGTGCTACAAGCGGGGGCCTTAGCTCCTACAATGAGCAGTTCTTC. Amino acids: CATSGGLSSYNEQFF.

CDR3 protein: CASSRGSGEQYF. The CDR3 nucleotides read TGTGCCAGCAGCCGTGGTTCCGGCGAGCAGTACTTC. The chain carries TRBV7-9 and TRBJ2-7; unclear D gene. Deletions cut 5 bases from V and 6 bases from J, with 11 bases between. The length of the CDR3 is 12 residues. Germline V lookup: CDR1 SEHNR, CDR2 FQNEAQ (reference sequence).

The genes are TRBV7-9 and TRBJ2-5, with 12 bases fitting TRBD1. This CDR3 comprises 18 residues. V was pared by 5 bases and J by 3 bases, with 13 bases of the junction left unmatched. Germline V gene data show CDR1 as SEHNR and CDR2 as FQNEAQ (reference sequence). The CDR3 nucleotides are TGTGCCAGCAGCACCCGGGACAGGGGGCGCGGGGCCAAAGAGACCCAGTACTTC. Amino acid sequence: CASSTRDRGRGAKETQYF.

In its sample, this clone was seen a few times. This chain joins TRBV10-2 and TRBJ2-1, with a weak D call TRBD2 (6 bases). The germline CDR1 and CDR2 sequences are WSHSY and SAAADI. Trimming took off 6 bases at V and 4 bases at J, with 16 bases between the two ends. The length of the CDR3 is 15 residues. Here the CDR3 DNA reads TGCGCCAGCAGGGACGCGGCGCGGGGTTACAATGAGCAGTTCTTC. Translation: CASRDAARGYNEQFF.

V and J are TRBV5-5 and TRBJ2-7; 10 bases are shared with TRBD1. This CDR3 has 17 amino acids. CDR1 SGHKS and CDR2 YYEKEE come from the germline V gene (reference sequence). J gave up 2 bases and V 1 base, and 9 bases lay outside the gene matches. This CDR3 is CASSLSSGQGRTYEQYF. The CDR3, as DNA: TGTGCCAGCAGCTTGAGTTCGGGACAGGGGAGAACCTACGAGCAGTACTTC.

The chain couples TRBV7-9 to TRBJ1-2, with 8 bases fitting TRBD1. This CDR3 is built from 16 residues. Germline values: CDR1 SEHNR, CDR2 FQNEAQ (reference sequence). The J segment lost 4 bases and the V segment lost 4 bases, leaving 11 bases of the junction unmatched. CDR3 DNA sequence: TGTGCCAGCAGCTCAGGGTCAGGGGGCGTTATCTATGGCTACACCTTC. Its translation: CASSSGSGGVIYGYTF.

The rearrangement links TRBV7-6 to TRBJ2-1, with 10 positions matching TRBD2. The V segment lost 5 bases and the J segment 1 base; nucleotides outside the gene matches: 11. The CDR3 length is 18 residues. The germline V gene has CDR1 SGHVS and CDR2 FNYEAQ. The DNA for the CDR3 is TGTGCCAGCAGCGCGAGCGGGGGGGCATTAGGGTCCTACAATGAGCAGTTCTTC. It specifies CASSASGGALGSYNEQFF.

This chain links TRBV4-1 with TRBJ2-7; D possibly corresponds to TRBD2 (6 bases). V was clipped by 4 bases and J by 5 bases, with 21 bases between them. The CDR3 covers 16 residues. The V gene's germline CDR1 is MGHRA and CDR2 YSYEKL. The CDR3 nucleotides read TGCGCCAGCAGCCCCCCGGGGGTGGGGGGTAGCCACGAGCAGTACTTC. Residues: CASSPPGVGGSHEQYF.

In DNA, the CDR3 is TGCGCCAGCAGCTTGGGTCACCGGGACAGGGATGGCTACACCTTC. Its translation: CASSLGHRDRDGYTF. The rearrangement uses TRBV5-1 and TRBJ1-2; 9 nucleotides agree with TRBD1. CDR3 length: 15 residues. The V and J ends lost 0 bases and 6 bases, in that order; junction bases with no gene match: 6. The germline gives CDR1 SGHRS, CDR2 YFSETQ.

V is TRBV2 and J is TRBJ1-2, with D possibly TRBD1 on 6 matching bases. Germline assignment: CDR1 SNHLY and CDR2 FYNNEI. CDR3 size: 13 residues. The CDR3 nucleotides are TGTGCAGATTCCTTGGGACAAGACTATGGCTACACCTTC. As protein: CADSLGQDYGYTF.

This chain joins TRBV21-1 and TRBJ2-5; TRBD1 is taken as the D call from the table, unchecked against the DNA. TRBV21-1 is a pseudogene. The CDR3 is 16 residues long. CDR3 residues: CASSARRQGWWETQYF. CDR3 bases: TGTGCCAGCAGCGCAAGGAGACAGGGGTGGTGGGAGACCCAGTACTTC.

The CDR3 here is CASSSEGTQYF. DNA for the CDR3: TGTGCCAGCAGTTCGGAGGGGACCCAGTACTTC. The genes are TRBV6-5 and TRBJ2-5, with a possible D match to TRBD2 (6 bases). This CDR3 comprises 11 residues. Germline lookup yields CDR1 MNHEY and CDR2 SVGAGI. Trimming removed 4 bases at V and 7 bases at J, with 7 bases between.

The chain combines TRBV11-3 with TRBJ2-7, with 11 bases aligning to TRBD2. With 6 bases clipped from V and 2 bases from J, the junction kept 12 bases outside the gene matches. Germline V gene sequence: CDR1 SGHNT, CDR2 YENEEA. The CDR3 is 17 amino acids. CDR3 DNA: TGTGCCAGCAGTTTCCGGCCGGGACTAGCGGATACCTACGAGCAGTACTTC. Translating gives CASSFRPGLADTYEQYF.

The chain combines TRBV7-2 with TRBJ2-2; the match to TRBD1 covers 9 bases. CDR1 SGHTA and CDR2 FQGNSA come from the germline V gene. With V trimmed by 2 bases and J by 4 bases, 8 bases remained unmatched. The CDR3 covers 17 residues. CDR3 bases: TGTGCCAGCAGCTTATCTACGGGACAGGGAAGCACCGGGGAGCTGTTTTTT. It yields the protein CASSLSTGQGSTGELFF.

The CDR3 protein is CASSPGGAGETQYF. The CDR3 region has the DNA TGTGCCAGCAGCCCCGGGGGGGCGGGAGAGACCCAGTACTTC. This chain links TRBV4-2 with TRBJ2-5; 8 positions match TRBD2. Germline-derived CDR1 and CDR2 are LGHNA and YNFKEQ. This CDR3 comprises 14 residues. The V segment lost 4 bases and the J segment 4 bases; nucleotides outside the gene matches: 5.

This chain links TRBV5-1 with TRBJ1-2, with D perhaps TRBD1 (6 bases). This CDR3 comprises 12 residues. Germline V CDR1 and CDR2: SGHRS, YFSETQ. V lost 1 base, J lost 6 bases, and 7 bases lay in between. The DNA of the CDR3 is TGCGCCAGCAGCTTGACAGGGAATGGCTACACCTTC. As protein: CASSLTGNGYTF. Combining the CDR3 with reference TRBV5-1 and TRBJ1-2 gives the whole variable domain KAGVTQTPRYLIKTRGQQVTLSCSPISGHRSVSWYQQTPGQGLQFLFEYFSETQRNKGNFPGRFSGRQFSNSRSEMNVSTLELGDSALYLCASSLTGNGYTFGSGTRLTVV.

This clone was detected only a few times. The chain is built from TRBV27 and TRBJ2-7; weak D call: TRBD2 (6 bases). The germline V gene encodes CDR1 MNHEY and CDR2 SMNVEV (reference sequence). Trimming cost V 0 bases and J 4 bases, with 13 bases left between them. CDR3 size: 15 residues. Here the CDR3 reads CASSLSIGGPYEQYF. CDR3 in DNA: TGTGCCAGCAGTTTATCGATCGGGGGACCATACGAGCAGTACTTC.

CDR3 sequence: CASSSNERGTDTQYF. The CDR3 nucleotides are TGTGCCAGCTCGTCTAATGAGCGGGGCACAGATACGCAGTATTTT. The V call is TRBV7-9, the J call TRBJ2-3, with TRBD2 as a possible D gene (6 bases). Deletions cut 8 bases from V and 1 base from J, with 16 bases between. The germline V gene encodes CDR1 SEHNR and CDR2 FQNEAQ (reference sequence). CDR3 size: 15 residues.

This chain connects TRBV19 to TRBJ2-1; tentative D call: TRBD2 (6 bases). CDR3 length: 13 amino acids. CDR1 LNHDA and CDR2 SQIVND come from the germline V gene (reference sequence). V lost 3 bases to trimming and J lost 3 bases, with 6 bases between them. CDR3 protein: CASSMGLYNEQFF. CDR3 DNA: TGTGCCAGTAGTATGGGACTCTACAATGAGCAGTTCTTC.

The chain uses TRBV7-3 and TRBJ1-1; 7 bases agree with TRBD1. Germline loops: CDR1 SGHTA, CDR2 FQGTGA. This CDR3 is built from 13 residues. The junction had 7 bases not matched to a gene; V was cut back by 6 bases and J by 6 bases. As DNA, the CDR3 is TGTGCCAGCAGTTATACAGGGGTGGCTGAAGCTTTCTTT. Translated: CASSYTGVAEAFF. The whole variable domain, remainder taken from reference TRBV7-3 and TRBJ1-1, is GAGVSQTPSNKVTEKGKYVELRCDPISGHTALYWYRQSLGQGPEFLIYFQGTGAADDSGLPNDRFFAVRPEGSVSTLKIQRTERGDSAVYLCASSYTGVAEAFFGQGTRLTVV.

Note on this clone: Germline and junction disagree at one end, which may indicate a read error. V and J are TRBV7-9 and TRBJ2-5; TRBD1 agrees at 7 bases. Per the germline V gene, CDR1 is SEHNR and CDR2 is FQNEAQ (reference sequence). CDR3 length: 15 amino acids. CDR3 amino acids: CASSLASGGQETQYF. Written as DNA, the CDR3 is TGTGCCAGCAGCCTAGCCTCAGGGGGCCAAGAGACCCAGTACTTC.

This clone was seen just once. J is TRBJ2-5 and V is TRBV25-1; D remains ambiguous. Germline loops: CDR1 MGHDK, CDR2 SYGVNS. Trimming left V 9 bases short and J 5 bases short, with 19 bases between. This CDR3 spans 14 amino acids. CDR3 bases: TGTGCCAGTAGGGAACGTCTCTCGTCGGAGACCCAGTACTTC. Translation: CASRERLSSETQYF.

The J gene is TRBJ2-1, the V gene TRBV10-2; 15 positions match TRBD2. From germline, CDR1 is WSHSY and CDR2 SAAADI. The CDR3 totals 14 residues. V shed 6 bases and J 7 bases; nucleotides not matched to a gene: 1. Here the CDR3 DNA reads TGCGCCAGCAGGGGACTAGCGGGAGGTAATGAGCAGTTCTTC. It encodes CASRGLAGGNEQFF.

V and J are TRBV7-2 and TRBJ1-1; 9 bases match TRBD1. The CDR3 runs to 13 residues. V was pared by 10 bases and J by 1 base, with 4 bases of the junction left unmatched. Germline assignment: CDR1 SGHTA and CDR2 FQGNSA. The CDR3 region has the DNA TGTGCCACTAGGGACAGGGCGAACACTGAAGCTTTCTTT. It is translated as CATRDRANTEAFF.

With respect to this clone: Sequence at one end of the junction differs from germline and may be a read error. This sequence joins TRBV2 and TRBJ2-2; D perhaps matches TRBD1 (6 bases). CDR1 and CDR2 (germline): SNHLY, FYNNEI. The CDR3 has 15 residues. The DNA of the CDR3 is TGTGCCAGCAGTGAAAGGGGGATGGGCACCGGGGAGCTGCTTTTT. Translating gives CASSERGMGTGELLF.